Each of the 32 T cell receptor beta chains below was sequenced from the same sample in a study of CD8 T cells in ankylosing spondylitis (dated by TCRdb to the late 2010s). Results and caveats for the whole study, not just this receptor: A TCR beta motif made up of eight or nine highly homologous amino acid variants appeared to be characteristic of blood from ankylosing spondylitis patients.

Their antigen targets remain unknown. The library came from 5' RACE. Instrument on record: Illumina HiSeq 2500. TCRdb's own reprocessing of the public reads used fastp at Q25 and MiXCR and kept productive beta chains. Identical CDR3 protein sequences are pooled into one entry, listed with their most common genes and DNA. The sample table shows hundreds of thousands of distinct CDR3 sequences, and 10% to 15% are seen once. Just over 0.5% of the sample comes from the top ten. The sequencing sample was made of blood, either unsorted or a sorted T cell fraction (not recorded which). Receptors were obtained from a male donor with ankylosing spondylitis.

This clonotype has only a few counts. This rearrangement joins TRBV20-1 to TRBJ1-6, with D unclear. This CDR3 has 13 residues. Germline V gene sequence: CDR1 DFQATT, CDR2 SNEGSKA (reference sequence). Between the trimmed V and J ends, which lost 2 bases and 8 bases, there was a span of 10 bases. This CDR3 is CSARRQPDSPLHF. The DNA of the CDR3 is TGCAGTGCTAGAAGGCAGCCTGATTCACCCCTCCACTTT.

The sample holds many counts of this clonotype. V usage is TRBV4-3 and J usage is TRBJ2-1, with TRBD2 matching over 13 bases. CDR3 length equals 16 residues. With V trimmed by 6 bases and J by 7 bases, 9 bases remained unmatched. Germline V gene lookup returns CDR1 LGHNA and CDR2 YSLEER. The CDR3 coding sequence is TGCGCCAGCAGGCGGACTAGCGGGAGCCTTGTAAATGAGCAGTTCTTC. It specifies CASRRTSGSLVNEQFF.

This clonotype was counted a few times. V and J are TRBV4-3 and TRBJ2-1; the match to TRBD1 covers 10 bases. Germline assignment: CDR1 LGHNA and CDR2 YSLEER. This CDR3 is built from 16 residues. V lost 5 bases and J lost 9; bases outside the gene matches: 13. The CDR3 region has the DNA TGCGCCAGCAGCACCCACGGGGGACAGGGGATTCGTGAGCAGTTCTTC. This encodes CASSTHGGQGIREQFF.

This clonotype was counted only a few times. The chain joins TRBV5-1 to TRBJ2-1; D unclear. This CDR3 has 16 residues. Germline lookup yields CDR1 SGHRS and CDR2 YFSETQ. V lost 0 bases, J lost 4 bases, and 14 bases lay in between. The CDR3, as DNA: TGCGCCAGCAGCTTGGCCCTAGGTGGGGTGTACAATGAGCAGTTCTTC. It is translated as CASSLALGGVYNEQFF.

The rearrangement joins TRBV6-5 to TRBJ2-7, with a weak D call TRBD2 (6 bases). V shed 0 bases and J shed 0 bases, with 15 bases lying between them. Germline-derived CDR1 and CDR2 are MNHEY and SVGAGI. CDR3 length: 17 amino acids. The chain's CDR3 is CASSYSFGGSGSYEQYF. The CDR3 bases are TGTGCCAGCAGTTACTCGTTCGGGGGTAGTGGCTCCTACGAGCAGTACTTC.

This clonotype has just a few counts. The junction departs from germline at one end; a sequencing error may be responsible. The rearrangement uses TRBV7-7 and TRBJ2-1, with 8 bases fitting TRBD2. The CDR3 runs to 15 residues. In germline, CDR1 is SSHAT, CDR2 FNYEAQ (reference sequence). CDR3 region: CASSLALGTSYEQFF. In DNA form, the CDR3 reads TGTGCTAGCAGCTTAGCCCTCGGGACTAGTTATGAGCAGTTCTTC.

The chain links TRBV6-2 or TRBV6-3 to TRBJ1-5; 8 bases are shared with TRBD1. The CDR3 has 14 amino acids. Germline-derived CDR1 and CDR2 are MNHEY and SVGEGT. J lost 2 bases, V lost 7 bases, and 4 bases had no gene match. CDR3 in DNA: TGTGCCAGCACCAAGGGACAGGGCAATCAGCCCCAGCATTTT. This encodes CASTKGQGNQPQHF.

V usage is TRBV3-1 and J usage is TRBJ1-5; D is possibly TRBD1 (5 bases). Trimming shortened V by 6 bases and J by 3 bases, and 15 bases separated the two germline ends. The CDR3 consists of 15 residues. Per germline, CDR1 LGHDT and CDR2 YNNKEL (reference sequence). CDR3 bases: TGTGCCAGCAGTCCAAACACAGGATACAATCAGCCCCAGCATTTT. It is translated as CASSPNTGYNQPQHF.

This clonotype was picked up a small number of times. V gene TRBV28 combines with J gene TRBJ2-3, with 9 bases identical to TRBD2. There are 16 residues in the CDR3. CDR1 is MDHEN, CDR2 SYDVKM, per germline. The V and J ends lost 6 bases and 2 bases, in that order; junction bases with no gene match: 9. DNA of the CDR3: TGTGCCAGCAGCCGGCAAGCGGGGGGCCTCACAGATACGCAGTATTTT. Protein product: CASSRQAGGLTDTQYF.

This clonotype has more than one count but fewer than ten. J is TRBJ2-7 and V is TRBV7-2; no firm D call. Germline assignment: CDR1 SGHTA and CDR2 FQGNSA. With 3 bases removed from V and 2 bases from J, the gap between germline ends came to 14 bases. The CDR3 contains 15 residues. The CDR3 nucleotides are TGTGCCAGCAGCTTGGATCCAGGCAGGACCTACGAGCAGTACTTC. Protein product: CASSLDPGRTYEQYF. Together with reference TRBV7-2 and TRBJ2-7, the CDR3 gives the full variable domain: GAGVSQSPSNKVTEKGKDVELRCDPISGHTALYWYRQSLGQGLEFLIYFQGNSAPDKSGLPSDRFSAERTGGSVSTLTIQRTQQEDSAVYLCASSLDPGRTYEQYFGPGTRLTVT.

This clonotype has only a few counts. The rearrangement joins TRBV6-1 to TRBJ1-1, with TRBD1 identical over 9 bases. From germline, CDR1 is MNHNS and CDR2 SASEGT. This CDR3 is 16 amino acids long. J was trimmed by 1 base and V by 5 bases; bases with no gene match: 8. The chain's CDR3 is CASSPGQGRENTEAFF. CDR3 DNA sequence: TGTGCCAGCAGTCCGGGACAGGGCAGGGAGAACACTGAAGCTTTCTTT.

This clonotype was seen at least ten times. The chain joins TRBV4-2 to TRBJ2-7, with unresolved D. Trimming took 1 base from V and 6 from J, leaving 16 bases between them. The CDR3 consists of 15 residues. The germline V gene encodes CDR1 LGHNA and CDR2 YNFKEQ. The CDR3 loop is CASSQALLGSGEQYF. For the CDR3, the DNA is TGTGCCAGCAGCCAAGCCCTTTTGGGGTCGGGCGAGCAGTACTTC.

This clonotype was seen only a few times. This chain links TRBV11-2 with TRBJ1-6; D is perhaps TRBD1 (5 bases). The CDR3 is 14 amino acids. Trimming stripped 2 bases from V and 11 bases from J, with 13 bases between. Germline CDR1 reads SGHAT; CDR2 reads FQNNGV. The CDR3 DNA sequence: TGTGCCAGCAGCTTAAAAATACAGGAGACACCCCTCCACTTT. The encoded protein is CASSLKIQETPLHF.

This clonotype appeared a few times. The chain's CDR3 is CASSTRDCSMETQYF. The CDR3 DNA reads TGTGCCAGCAGCACTCGGGACTGCTCCATGGAGACCCAGTACTTC. The chain carries TRBV21-1 and TRBJ2-5; the D call in the table, TRBD2, was not verified against the DNA. TRBV21-1 is deemed a pseudogene. The CDR3 sequence is 15 residues long.

This clonotype came up many times. The genes are TRBV29-1 and TRBJ2-3, with no clear D. This CDR3 is 13 amino acids long. The V gene lost 4 bases and the J gene lost 2 bases, with 10 bases spanning the gap. Germline CDR1 reads SQVTM; CDR2 reads ANQGSEA. The CDR3, as DNA: TGCAGCGTTGCTCCGGTACTCACAGATACGCAGTATTTT. This encodes CSVAPVLTDTQYF.

The genes are TRBV10-3 and TRBJ1-1; D ambiguous. This CDR3 comprises 12 residues. Deletions cut 0 bases from V and 11 bases from J, with 10 bases between. Germline CDR1 reads ENHRY; CDR2 reads SYGVKD. The CDR3 DNA reads as TGTGCCATCAGTGAGTCTATGGTGGCGGCTTTCTTT. Amino acids: CAISESMVAAFF.

CDR3 protein: CASSRTPGSNTGELFF. The CDR3 nucleotides read TGTGCCAGCAGCCGGACACCTGGGTCCAATACCGGGGAGCTGTTTTTT. This chain connects TRBV6-2 or TRBV6-3 to TRBJ2-2; maybe TRBD1 (5 bases). The CDR3 loop spans 16 amino acids. V lost 6 bases, J lost 5 bases, and 19 bases lay in between. CDR1 is MNHEY and CDR2 is SVGEGT in the germline V gene.

The rearrangement uses TRBV6-5 and TRBJ2-7, with D possibly being TRBD1 (5 bases). CDR1 is MNHEY, CDR2 SVGAGI, per germline. V lost 3 bases and J 3 bases, leaving 15 bases between the germline ends. The CDR3 runs 15 residues. The DNA for the CDR3 is TGTGCCAGCAGTTATTCACAGGCTTGGAGCTACGAGCAGTACTTC. This encodes CASSYSQAWSYEQYF.

The rearrangement links TRBV20-1 to TRBJ2-7; 10 positions agree with TRBD1. Germline V CDR1 and CDR2: DFQATT, SNEGSKA (reference sequence). V lost 6 bases, J lost 8 bases, and 10 bases stayed unmatched. The CDR3 spans 13 residues. The CDR3 sequence is CSARDRGQLQQYF. The CDR3, as DNA: TGCAGTGCGCGGGACAGGGGTCAGTTACAGCAGTACTTC.

The chain carries TRBV5-6 and TRBJ1-2; 9 positions agree with TRBD1. The CDR3 runs to 15 residues. Per the germline V gene, CDR1 is SGHDT and CDR2 is YYEEEE. V lost 1 base and J lost 2; bases outside the gene matches: 3. The CDR3 DNA reads as TGTGCCAGCAGCTTGACAGGGGGCGCGAACTATGGCTACACCTTC. Its translation: CASSLTGGANYGYTF. The full variable domain, its missing parts supplied by reference TRBV5-6 and TRBJ1-2, is DAGVTQSPTHLIKTRGQQVTLRCSPKSGHDTVSWYQQALGQGPQFIFQYYEEEERQRGNFPDRFSGHQFPNYSSELNVNALLLGDSALYLCASSLTGGANYGYTFGSGTRLTVV.

This clonotype was counted a few times. CDR3 DNA: TGTGCCAGCAGCCGACGGGGGCAAACAGATACGCAGTATTTT. This gives the protein CASSRRGQTDTQYF. The chain combines TRBV11-2 with TRBJ2-3; D could derive from TRBD1 or TRBD2 (6 bases each). The germline V gene encodes CDR1 SGHAT and CDR2 FQNNGV. The CDR3 covers 14 residues. The V gene lost 5 bases and the J gene lost 3 bases, with 12 bases spanning the gap. The complete variable domain, with remaining parts taken from reference TRBV11-2 and TRBJ2-3, reads EAGVAQSPRYKIIEKRQSVAFWCNPISGHATLYWYQQILGQGPKLLIQFQNNGVVDDSQLPKDRFSAERLKGVDSTLKIQPAKLEDSAVYLCASSRRGQTDTQYFGPGTRLTVL.

The chain combines TRBV5-1 with TRBJ2-5; a possible D gene is TRBD2 (6 bases). The germline V gene has CDR1 SGHRS and CDR2 YFSETQ. The germline V and J ends were trimmed by 0 bases and 0 bases, with 9 bases remaining between them. CDR3 length: 15 amino acids. In DNA form, the CDR3 reads TGCGCCAGCAGCTTGGTTGGGACTCACCAAGAGACCCAGTACTTC. It specifies CASSLVGTHQETQYF.

A few counts support this clonotype. This chain connects TRBV20-1 to TRBJ1-6; 7 bases match TRBD1. Germline V gene lookup returns CDR1 DFQATT and CDR2 SNEGSKA (reference sequence). This CDR3 spans 14 amino acids. After removal of 0 bases from V and 7 bases from J, the junction contained 3 bases not matched to a gene. The CDR3 DNA reads as TGCAGTGCTAGAGATCAGGGGGTAAATTCACCCCTCCACTTT. Translated: CSARDQGVNSPLHF.

There are many counts of this clonotype. CDR3 amino acids: CSAFKETQYF. Here the CDR3 DNA reads TGCAGTGCTTTTAAAGAGACCCAGTACTTC. The gene calls are TRBV20-1 and TRBJ2-5; D is unclear. Germline V gene sequence: CDR1 DFQATT, CDR2 SNEGSKA (reference sequence). The CDR3 runs 10 residues. Trimming took off 5 bases at V and 3 bases at J, with 4 bases between the two ends.

In its sample, this clonotype was seen many times. The chain combines TRBV7-2 with TRBJ2-7; TRBD1 aligns across 8 bases. The junction had 6 bases not matched to a gene; V was cut back by 3 bases and J by 5 bases. CDR3 length equals 14 residues. Germline lookup yields CDR1 SGHTA and CDR2 FQGNSA. The CDR3 protein is CASSFGQGFHEQYF. The CDR3 nucleotides are TGTGCCAGCAGCTTCGGACAGGGATTTCACGAGCAGTACTTC.

The sample holds a few counts of this clonotype. At one end, the junction sequence differs from germline, possibly due to a read error. The V gene is TRBV7-7, the J gene TRBJ2-1, with 14 nucleotides matching TRBD2. The germline V gene encodes CDR1 SSHAT and CDR2 FNYEAQ (reference sequence). The CDR3 has 16 residues. The CDR3 loop reads CASSFGLAGGQNEQFF. The CDR3 nucleotides read TGTGCTAGCAGCTTCGGACTAGCGGGAGGCCAGAATGAGCAGTTCTTC.

This clonotype was found a few times. V usage is TRBV7-2 and J usage is TRBJ1-2; D ambiguous. The CDR3 runs 15 residues. Germline assignment: CDR1 SGHTA and CDR2 FQGNSA. The V and J ends lost 4 bases and 5 bases respectively, with 17 bases between them. Here the CDR3 reads CASSSRTTVSYGYTF. The CDR3 bases are TGTGCCAGCAGCTCCCGTACGACGGTTTCTTATGGCTACACCTTC.

The chain joins TRBV5-5 to TRBJ1-1, with D possibly being TRBD1 (5 bases). V was shortened by 4 bases and J by 0 bases, with 13 bases between the two germline ends. The CDR3 is 15 amino acids. Germline CDR1 and CDR2: SGHKS and YYEKEE (reference sequence). The CDR3 protein is CASSLRQTMNTEAFF. In DNA, the CDR3 is TGTGCCAGCAGCCTGCGACAGACGATGAACACTGAAGCTTTCTTT.

This clonotype has a handful of counts. CDR3 protein: CASSFAVLPPREQYF. The CDR3 DNA is TGTGCCAGCAGTTTTGCAGTCCTCCCTCCACGCGAGCAGTACTTC. The chain links TRBV28 to TRBJ2-7, with D unclear. The CDR3 totals 15 residues. Trimming left V 3 bases short and J 6 bases short, with 18 bases between. Germline V gene lookup returns CDR1 MDHEN and CDR2 SYDVKM.

V is TRBV7-8 and J is TRBJ2-7, with TRBD2 matching 7 bases. V gave up 4 bases and J gave up 6 bases; unmatched junction bases: 3. Germline assignment: CDR1 SGHVS and CDR2 FQNEAQ. The CDR3 runs 12 residues. The CDR3 coding sequence is TGTGCCAGCAGCTACCTAGCGGCCGAGCAGTACTTC. Translation gives CASSYLAAEQYF.

This rearrangement joins TRBV20-1 to TRBJ1-5; perhaps TRBD1 as D (5 bases). Trimming took 7 bases from V and 10 from J, leaving 20 bases between them. Germline V CDR1 and CDR2: DFQATT, SNEGSKA (reference sequence). The CDR3 spans 13 residues. The DNA of the CDR3 is TGCAGTGTTTTATCCTCGGGAGACAGCCCCCAGCATTTT. The encoded protein is CSVLSSGDSPQHF.

This clonotype was counted between two and nine times. The chain combines TRBV12-3 or TRBV12-4 with TRBJ2-7; D might be TRBD2 (6 bases). Deletions cut 4 bases from V and 6 bases from J, with 19 bases between. This CDR3 has 15 amino acids. The CDR3 reads CASSWSGVGDFEQYF. CDR3 bases: TGTGCCAGCAGTTGGAGTGGGGTAGGGGACTTCGAGCAGTACTTC.